The sequence of this T cell receptor (beta chain) was determined in a study of T-cell reconstitution after alpha-beta-depleted transplantation in children. Unique molecular identifiers were built into the TCRbeta library. MiXCR, run by TCRdb on the PCR reads, gives a single entry per CDR3 protein. The top ten hold 25% to 35% of the sample, which has about a million distinct CDR3 sequences, roughly 29% seen once. This clonotype was seen a few times. The target antigen is unknown. Broader study findings: Reports say that about two months after transplant, the alpha-beta T cells came out of several hundred graft clones that had expanded.

CDR1 and CDR2 from the germline V gene are MNHEY and SVGEGT. Trimming removed 3 bases from V and 6 bases from J, with 15 bases in between. The CDR3 runs 15 residues. This sample comprised PBMCs, mostly from graft donor cells, obtained 360 days after TCRalphabeta/CD19-depleted stem cell transplant. The clonotype comes from a boy less than two years old who had a stem cell transplant for SCID, so the T cells may come from the graft donor. The rearrangement joins TRBV6-2 or TRBV6-3 to TRBJ2-1; perhaps TRBD2 as D (5 bases). The CDR3 region has the DNA TGTGCCAGCAGTTATCGTAACGGGCGGGCCAATGAGCAGTTCTTC. Translated: CASSYRNGRANEQFF.